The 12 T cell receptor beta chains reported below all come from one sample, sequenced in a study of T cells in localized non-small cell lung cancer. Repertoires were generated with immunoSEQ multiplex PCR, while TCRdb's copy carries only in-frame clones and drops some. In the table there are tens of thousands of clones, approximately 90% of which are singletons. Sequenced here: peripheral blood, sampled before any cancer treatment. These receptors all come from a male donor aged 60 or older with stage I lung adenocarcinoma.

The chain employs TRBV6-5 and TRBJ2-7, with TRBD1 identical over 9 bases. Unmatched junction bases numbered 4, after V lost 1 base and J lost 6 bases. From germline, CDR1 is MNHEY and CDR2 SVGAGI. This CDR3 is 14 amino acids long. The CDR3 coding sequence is TGTGCCAGCAGTTACTGGGGACAGGGATTCGAGCAGTACTTC. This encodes CASSYWGQGFEQYF.

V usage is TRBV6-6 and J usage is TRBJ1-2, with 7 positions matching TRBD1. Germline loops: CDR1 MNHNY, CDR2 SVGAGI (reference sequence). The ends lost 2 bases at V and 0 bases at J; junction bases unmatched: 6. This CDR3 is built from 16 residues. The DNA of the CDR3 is TGTGCCAGCAGTTACCCCCCGGACAGGCCTAACTATGGCTACACCTTC. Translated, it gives CASSYPPDRPNYGYTF.

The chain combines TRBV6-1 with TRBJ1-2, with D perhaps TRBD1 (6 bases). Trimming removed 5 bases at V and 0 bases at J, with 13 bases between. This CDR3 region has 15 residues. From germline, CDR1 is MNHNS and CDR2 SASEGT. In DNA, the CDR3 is TGTGCCAGCAGTCTAGGGGGGACTTCTAACTATGGCTACACCTTC. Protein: CASSLGGTSNYGYTF.

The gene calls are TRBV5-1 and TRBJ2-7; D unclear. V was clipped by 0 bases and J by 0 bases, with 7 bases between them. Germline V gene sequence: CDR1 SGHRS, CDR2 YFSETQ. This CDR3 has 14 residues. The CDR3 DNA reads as TGCGCCAGCAGCTTGGAAGACACCTCCTACGAGCAGTACTTC. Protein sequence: CASSLEDTSYEQYF.

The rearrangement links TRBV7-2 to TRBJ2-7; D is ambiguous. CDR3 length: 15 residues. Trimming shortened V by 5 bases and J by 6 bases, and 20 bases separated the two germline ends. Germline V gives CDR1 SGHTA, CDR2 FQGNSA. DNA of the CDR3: TGTGCCAGCAGCCCTTCCGCTACCCCCCTAGTCGAGCAGTACTTC. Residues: CASSPSATPLVEQYF.

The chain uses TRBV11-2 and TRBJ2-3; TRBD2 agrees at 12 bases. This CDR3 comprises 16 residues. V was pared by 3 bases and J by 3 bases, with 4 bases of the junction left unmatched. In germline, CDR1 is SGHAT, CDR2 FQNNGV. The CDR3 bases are TGTGCCAGCAGCTTGACGACTAGCGGGGGAACAGATACGCAGTATTTT. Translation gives CASSLTTSGGTDTQYF.

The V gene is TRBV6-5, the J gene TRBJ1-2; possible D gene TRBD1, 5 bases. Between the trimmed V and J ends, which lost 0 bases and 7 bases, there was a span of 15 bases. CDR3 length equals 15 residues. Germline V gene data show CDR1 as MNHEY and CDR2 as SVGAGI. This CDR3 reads CASSYSGRGSAGYTF. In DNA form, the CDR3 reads TGTGCCAGCAGTTACTCGGGACGGGGCAGCGCTGGCTACACCTTC.

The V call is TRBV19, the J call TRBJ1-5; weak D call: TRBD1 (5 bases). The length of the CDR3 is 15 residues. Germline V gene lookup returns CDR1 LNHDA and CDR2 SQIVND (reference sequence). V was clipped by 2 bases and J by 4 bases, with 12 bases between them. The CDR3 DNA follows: TGTGCCAGTAGTATAAGACAGACCCAAAATCAGCCCCAGCATTTT. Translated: CASSIRQTQNQPQHF.

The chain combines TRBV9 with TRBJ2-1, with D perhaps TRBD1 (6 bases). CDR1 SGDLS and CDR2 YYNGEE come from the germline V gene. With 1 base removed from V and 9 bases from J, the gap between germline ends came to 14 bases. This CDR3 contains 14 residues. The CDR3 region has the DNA TGTGCCAGCAGCGTAACAGGGTTGGGTAGTGAGCAGTTCTTC. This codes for CASSVTGLGSEQFF.

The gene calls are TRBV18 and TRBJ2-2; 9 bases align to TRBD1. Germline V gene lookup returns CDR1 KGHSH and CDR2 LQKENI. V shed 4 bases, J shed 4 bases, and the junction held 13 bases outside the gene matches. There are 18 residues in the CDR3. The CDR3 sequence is CASSLYTPGQGTTGELFF. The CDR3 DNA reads TGTGCCAGCTCACTTTACACTCCGGGACAGGGAACCACCGGGGAGCTGTTTTTT.

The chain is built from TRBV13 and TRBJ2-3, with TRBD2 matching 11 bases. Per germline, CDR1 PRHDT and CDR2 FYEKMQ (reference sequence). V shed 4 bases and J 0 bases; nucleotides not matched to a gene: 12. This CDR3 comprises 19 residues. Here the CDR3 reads CASSSATLAGGVSTDTQYF. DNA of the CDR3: TGTGCCAGCAGCTCAGCGACTCTAGCGGGGGGCGTTAGCACAGATACGCAGTATTTT.

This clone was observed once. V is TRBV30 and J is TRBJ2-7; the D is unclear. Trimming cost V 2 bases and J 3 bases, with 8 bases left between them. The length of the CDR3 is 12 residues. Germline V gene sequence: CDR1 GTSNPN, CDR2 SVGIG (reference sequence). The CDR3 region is CAWSSTLYEQYF. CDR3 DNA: TGTGCCTGGAGTTCCACTCTCTACGAGCAGTACTTC.